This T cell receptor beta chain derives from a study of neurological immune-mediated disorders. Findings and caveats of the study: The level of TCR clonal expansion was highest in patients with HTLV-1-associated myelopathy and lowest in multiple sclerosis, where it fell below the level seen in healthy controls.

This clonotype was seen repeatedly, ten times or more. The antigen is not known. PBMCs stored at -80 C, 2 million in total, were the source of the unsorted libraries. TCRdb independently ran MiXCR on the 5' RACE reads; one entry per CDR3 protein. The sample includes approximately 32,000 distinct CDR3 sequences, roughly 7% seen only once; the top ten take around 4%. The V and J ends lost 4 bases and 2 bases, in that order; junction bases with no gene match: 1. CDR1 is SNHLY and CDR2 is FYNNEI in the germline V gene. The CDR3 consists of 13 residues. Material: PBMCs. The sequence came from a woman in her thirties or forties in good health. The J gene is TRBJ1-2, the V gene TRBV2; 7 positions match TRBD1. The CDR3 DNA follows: TGTGCCAGCAGTGGACAGGGAAACTATGGCTACACCTTC. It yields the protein CASSGQGNYGYTF.